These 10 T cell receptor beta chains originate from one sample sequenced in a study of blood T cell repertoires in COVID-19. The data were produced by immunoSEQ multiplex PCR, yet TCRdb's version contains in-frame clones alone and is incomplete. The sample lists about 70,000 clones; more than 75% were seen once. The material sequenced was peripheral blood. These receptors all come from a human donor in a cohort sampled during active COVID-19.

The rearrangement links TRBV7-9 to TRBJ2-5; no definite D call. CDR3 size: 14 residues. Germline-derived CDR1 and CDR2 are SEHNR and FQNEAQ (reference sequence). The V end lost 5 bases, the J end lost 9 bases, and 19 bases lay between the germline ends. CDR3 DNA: TGTGCCAGCAGCCCCGCCACCCTCGAGGTTCCCCAGTACTTC. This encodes CASSPATLEVPQYF.

CDR3 sequence: CASSKQTGNSGANVLTF. The CDR3 DNA reads as TGCGCCAGCAGCAAACAGACAGGCAACTCTGGGGCCAACGTCCTGACTTTC. This rearrangement joins TRBV5-1 to TRBJ2-6; tentatively, D is TRBD1 (6 bases). Trimming removed 4 bases at V and 0 bases at J, with 14 bases between. The CDR3 is 17 residues long. In germline, CDR1 is SGHRS, CDR2 YFSETQ.

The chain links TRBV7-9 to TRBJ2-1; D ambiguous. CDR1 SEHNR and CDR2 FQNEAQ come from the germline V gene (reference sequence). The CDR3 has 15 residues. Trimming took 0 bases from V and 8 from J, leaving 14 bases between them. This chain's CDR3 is CASSLARVGYDEQFF. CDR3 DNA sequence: TGTGCCAGCAGCTTAGCTCGGGTTGGGTACGATGAGCAGTTCTTC.

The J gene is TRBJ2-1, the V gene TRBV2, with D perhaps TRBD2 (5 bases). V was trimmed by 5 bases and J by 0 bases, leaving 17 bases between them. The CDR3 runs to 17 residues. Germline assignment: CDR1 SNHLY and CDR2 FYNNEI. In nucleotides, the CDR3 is TGTGCCAGCAGTCTCTCCGGGATCCGAAGCTCCTACAATGAGCAGTTCTTC. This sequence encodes CASSLSGIRSSYNEQFF.

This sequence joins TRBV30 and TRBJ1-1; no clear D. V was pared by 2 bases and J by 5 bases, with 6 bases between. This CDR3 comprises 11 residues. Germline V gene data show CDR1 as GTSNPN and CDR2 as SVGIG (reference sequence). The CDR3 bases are TGTGCCTGGAGTCCCGGGACTGAAGCTTTCTTT. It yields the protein CAWSPGTEAFF. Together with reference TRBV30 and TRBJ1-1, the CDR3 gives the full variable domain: SQTIHQWPATLVQPVGSPLSLECTVEGTSNPNLYWYRQAAGRGLQLLFYSVGIGQISSEVPQNLSASRPQDRQFILSSKKLLLSDSGFYLCAWSPGTEAFFGQGTRLTVV.

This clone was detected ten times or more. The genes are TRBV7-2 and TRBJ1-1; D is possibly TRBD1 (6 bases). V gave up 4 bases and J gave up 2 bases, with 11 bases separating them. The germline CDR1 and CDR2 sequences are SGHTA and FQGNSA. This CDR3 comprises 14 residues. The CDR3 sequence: CASSWGRGNTEAFF. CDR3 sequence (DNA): TGTGCCAGCAGCTGGGGCAGGGGAAACACTGAAGCTTTCTTT.

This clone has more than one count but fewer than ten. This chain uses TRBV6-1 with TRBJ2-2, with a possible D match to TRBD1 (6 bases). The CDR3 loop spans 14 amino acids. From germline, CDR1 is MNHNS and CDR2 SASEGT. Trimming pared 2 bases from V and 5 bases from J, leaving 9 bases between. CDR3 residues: CASSEIGGTGELFF. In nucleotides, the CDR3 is TGTGCCAGCAGTGAAATAGGGGGAACCGGGGAGCTGTTTTTT.

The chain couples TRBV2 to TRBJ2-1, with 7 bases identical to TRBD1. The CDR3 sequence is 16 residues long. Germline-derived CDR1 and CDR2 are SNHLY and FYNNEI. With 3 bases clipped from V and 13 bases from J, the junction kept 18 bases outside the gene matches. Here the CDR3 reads CASSDRQGGLVGRQFF. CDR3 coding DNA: TGTGCCAGCAGTGACCGACAGGGCGGGCTAGTTGGTAGACAGTTCTTC.

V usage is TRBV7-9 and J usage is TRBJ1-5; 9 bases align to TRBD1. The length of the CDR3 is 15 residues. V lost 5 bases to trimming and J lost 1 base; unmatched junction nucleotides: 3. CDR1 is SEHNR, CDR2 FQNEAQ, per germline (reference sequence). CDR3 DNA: TGTGCCAGCAGCCTTGGGACAGGGAGCAATCAGCCCCAGCATTTT. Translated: CASSLGTGSNQPQHF.

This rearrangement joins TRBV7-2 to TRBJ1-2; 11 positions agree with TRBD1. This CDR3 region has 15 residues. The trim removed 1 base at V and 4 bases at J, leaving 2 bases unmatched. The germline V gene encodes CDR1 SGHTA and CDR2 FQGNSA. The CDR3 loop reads CASSLGTGGAYGYTF. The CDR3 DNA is TGTGCCAGCAGCTTAGGGACAGGGGGCGCCTATGGCTACACCTTC.